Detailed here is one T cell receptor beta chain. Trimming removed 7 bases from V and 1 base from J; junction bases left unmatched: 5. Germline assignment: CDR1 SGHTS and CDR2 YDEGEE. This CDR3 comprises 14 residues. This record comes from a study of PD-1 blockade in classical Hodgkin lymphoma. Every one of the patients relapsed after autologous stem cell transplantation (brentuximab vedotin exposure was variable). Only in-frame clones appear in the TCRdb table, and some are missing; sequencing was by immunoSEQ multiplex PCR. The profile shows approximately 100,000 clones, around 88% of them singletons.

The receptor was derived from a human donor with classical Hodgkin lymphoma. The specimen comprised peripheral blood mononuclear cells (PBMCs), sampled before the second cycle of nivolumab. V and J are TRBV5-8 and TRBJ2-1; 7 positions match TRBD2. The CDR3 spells CASHWGGSYNEQFF. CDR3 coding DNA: TGTGCCAGCCACTGGGGGGGGTCCTACAATGAGCAGTTCTTC.